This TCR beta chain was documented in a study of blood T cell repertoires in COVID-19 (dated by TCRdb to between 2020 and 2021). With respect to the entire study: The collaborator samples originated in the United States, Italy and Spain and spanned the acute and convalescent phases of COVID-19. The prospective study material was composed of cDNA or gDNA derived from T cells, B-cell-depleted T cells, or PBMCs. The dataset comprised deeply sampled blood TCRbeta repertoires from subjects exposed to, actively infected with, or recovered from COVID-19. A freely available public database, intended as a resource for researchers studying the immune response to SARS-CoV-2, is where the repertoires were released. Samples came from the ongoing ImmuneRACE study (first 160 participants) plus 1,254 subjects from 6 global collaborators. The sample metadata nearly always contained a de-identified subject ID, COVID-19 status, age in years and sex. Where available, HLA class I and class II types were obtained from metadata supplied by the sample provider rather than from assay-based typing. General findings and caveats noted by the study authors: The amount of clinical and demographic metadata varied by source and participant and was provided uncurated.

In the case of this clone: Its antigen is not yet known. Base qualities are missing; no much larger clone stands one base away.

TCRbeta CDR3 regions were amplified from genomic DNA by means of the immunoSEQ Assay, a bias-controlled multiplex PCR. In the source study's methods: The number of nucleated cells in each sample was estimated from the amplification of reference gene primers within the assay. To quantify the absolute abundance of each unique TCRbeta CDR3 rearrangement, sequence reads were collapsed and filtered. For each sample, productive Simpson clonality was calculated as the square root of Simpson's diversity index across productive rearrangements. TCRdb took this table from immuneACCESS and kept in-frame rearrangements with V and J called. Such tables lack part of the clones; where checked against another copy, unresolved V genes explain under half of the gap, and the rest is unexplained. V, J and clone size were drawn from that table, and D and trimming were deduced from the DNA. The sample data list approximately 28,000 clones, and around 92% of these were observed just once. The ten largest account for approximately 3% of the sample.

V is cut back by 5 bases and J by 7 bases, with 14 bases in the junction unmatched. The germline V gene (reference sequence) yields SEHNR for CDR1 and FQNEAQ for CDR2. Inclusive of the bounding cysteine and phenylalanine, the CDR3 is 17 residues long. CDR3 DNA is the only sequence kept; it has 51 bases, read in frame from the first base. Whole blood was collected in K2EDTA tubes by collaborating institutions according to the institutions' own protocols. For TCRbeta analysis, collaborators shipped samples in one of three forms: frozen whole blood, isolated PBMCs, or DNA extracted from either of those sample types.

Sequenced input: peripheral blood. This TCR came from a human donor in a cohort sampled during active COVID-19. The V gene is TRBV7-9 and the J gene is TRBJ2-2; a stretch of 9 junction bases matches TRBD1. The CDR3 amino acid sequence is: CASSTPRTGENGGELFF. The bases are TGTGCCAGCAGCACTCCTAGGACAGGGGAAAATGGCGGGGAGCTGTTTTTT. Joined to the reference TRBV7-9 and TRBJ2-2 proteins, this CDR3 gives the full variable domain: DTGVSQNPRHKITKRGQNVTFRCDPISEHNRLYWYRQTLGQGPEFLTYFQNEAQLEKSRLLSDRFSAERPKGSFSTLEIQRTEQGDSAMYLCASSTPRTGENGGELFFGEGSRLTVL.